Below, 10 T cell receptor beta chains from the same sample are listed, as sequenced in a study of T cell responses to AZD1222 COVID-19 vaccine. Profiled with immunoSEQ multiplex PCR; TCRdb holds only in-frame clones, not every one. There are 110,000 to 150,000 clones in the sample; 85% to 95% occur only once, and approximately 12% lies in the top ten. The input for sequencing was peripheral blood, taken after recovery from COVID-19. These receptors all come from an adult who had recovered from COVID-19.

The V and J genes are TRBV19 and TRBJ2-2; 13 nucleotides align to TRBD2. This CDR3 has 18 amino acids. Per the germline V gene, CDR1 is LNHDA and CDR2 is SQIVND (reference sequence). The J segment lost 7 bases and the V segment lost 6 bases, leaving 14 bases of the junction unmatched. In DNA form, the CDR3 reads TGTGCCAGTAGAATTACAGGGACTAGCGGGAAGTCTGGCGGGGAGCTGTTTTTT. Translation gives CASRITGTSGKSGGELFF. Complete variable domain (other parts from reference TRBV19 and TRBJ2-2): DGGITQSPKYLFRKEGQNVTLSCEQNLNHDAMYWYRQDPGQGLRLIYYSQIVNDFQKGDIAEGYSVSREKKESFPLTVTSAQKNPTAFYLCASRITGTSGKSGGELFFGEGSRLTVL.

The chain joins TRBV30 to TRBJ2-4; weak D call: TRBD2 (5 bases). Trimming left V 0 bases short and J 11 bases short, with 14 bases between. Germline V CDR1 and CDR2: GTSNPN, SVGIG (reference sequence). There are 13 residues in the CDR3. In nucleotides, the CDR3 is TGTGCCTGGAGTGTATTCGGTTCTAGCCTTCAGTACTTC. This encodes CAWSVFGSSLQYF.

This clone was found once. This rearrangement joins TRBV28 to TRBJ1-3; a possible D gene is TRBD1 (5 bases). This CDR3 contains 16 residues. The V gene lost 5 bases and the J gene lost 7 bases, with 21 bases spanning the gap. In germline, CDR1 is MDHEN, CDR2 SYDVKM. CDR3 sequence reads: CASSLRQYGSRNTIYF. CDR3 nucleotide sequence: TGTGCCAGCAGTCTTAGACAGTATGGCTCGAGGAACACCATATATTTT. Using reference TRBV28 and TRBJ1-3 for the parts outside the CDR3, the full variable domain is DVKVTQSSRYLVKRTGEKVFLECVQDMDHENMFWYRQDPGLGLRLIYFSYDVKMKEKGDIPEGYSVSREKKERFSLILESASTNQTSMYLCASSLRQYGSRNTIYFGEGSWLTVV.

The J gene is TRBJ1-2, the V gene TRBV5-1; a weak D match, TRBD1 (5 bases). V lost 1 base and J lost 1, with 8 bases in between. Germline V CDR1 and CDR2: SGHRS, YFSETQ. CDR3 length equals 14 residues. This CDR3 reads CASSLQGSNYGYTF. The DNA of the CDR3 is TGCGCCAGCAGCTTGCAGGGAAGTAACTATGGCTACACCTTC.

The chain combines TRBV27 with TRBJ2-7; D is possibly TRBD1 (6 bases). CDR1 is MNHEY, CDR2 SMNVEV, per germline (reference sequence). Trimming took 4 bases from V and 3 from J, leaving 16 bases between them. The CDR3 runs to 15 residues. The CDR3 reads CASSSPVRGGYEQYF. CDR3 bases: TGTGCCAGCAGTTCCCCCGTCAGGGGTGGCTACGAGCAGTACTTC.

J is TRBJ2-2 and V is TRBV4-1; TRBD2 might be the D (6 bases). Trimming left V 4 bases short and J 4 bases short, with 10 bases between. Germline values: CDR1 MGHRA, CDR2 YSYEKL. The CDR3 has 14 amino acids. CDR3 region: CASSLDGGTGELFF. For the CDR3, the DNA is TGCGCCAGCAGCCTCGACGGGGGCACCGGGGAGCTGTTTTTT.

The chain employs TRBV5-8 and TRBJ2-5; D call uncertain. Between the trimmed V and J ends, which lost 0 bases and 0 bases, there was a span of 3 bases. The CDR3 covers 13 residues. From germline, CDR1 is SGHTS and CDR2 YDEGEE. The CDR3: CASSLADQETQYF. The CDR3 DNA reads as TGTGCCAGCAGCTTGGCGGACCAAGAGACCCAGTACTTC.

This clone appeared a single time. V and J are TRBV3-1 (or the pseudogene TRBV3-2) and TRBJ2-5; TRBD2 matches at 8 bases. This CDR3 has 16 residues. CDR1 is LGHDT and CDR2 is YNNKEL in the germline V gene (reference sequence). With 0 bases clipped from V and 9 bases from J, the junction kept 12 bases outside the gene matches. As DNA, the CDR3 is TGTGCCAGCAGCCAAGATCGGCGGGGCCGGGGGGGTTCCCAGTACTTC. Protein product: CASSQDRRGRGGSQYF.

V gene TRBV6-2 or TRBV6-3 combines with J gene TRBJ2-7, with 8 bases aligning to TRBD1. Trimming at V came to 4 bases and at J to 3 bases, leaving 14 bases not matched to a gene. Germline loops: CDR1 MNHEY, CDR2 SVGEGT. CDR3 length equals 17 residues. The CDR3 sequence: CASSSITPGQDLYEQYF. CDR3 DNA sequence: TGTGCCAGCAGTTCGATAACCCCGGGACAGGACCTCTACGAGCAGTACTTC.

The DNA for the CDR3 is TGTGCCAGCAGCCCCGGCACGGGAGCCAGATCGGGTGAGCAGTACTTC. Translated, it gives CASSPGTGARSGEQYF. The V gene is TRBV7-9, the J gene TRBJ2-7, with D maybe TRBD2 (6 bases). The CDR3 totals 16 residues. V lost 5 bases to trimming and J lost 7 bases, with 24 bases between them. Germline V gene data show CDR1 as SEHNR and CDR2 as FQNEAQ (reference sequence).